Listed here are 12 T cell receptor beta chains from one sample, sequenced in a study of PD-1 blockade in mismatch repair-deficient tumors. Generated by immunoSEQ multiplex PCR, the TCRdb table keeps only in-frame clones and is missing some. The sample shows 80,000 to 130,000 clones, 82% of them seen only once. This sample comprised peripheral blood, obtained roughly 35 weeks after starting pembrolizumab. Receptors originate from an adult with mismatch repair-deficient cancer.

This chain joins TRBV11-2 and TRBJ2-1, with 7 bases fitting TRBD2. Germline V gives CDR1 SGHAT, CDR2 FQNNGV. This CDR3 contains 16 residues. V shed 4 bases and J 5 bases; nucleotides not matched to a gene: 11. CDR3 nucleotide sequence: TGTGCCAGCAGCTGGTATGGCGGGAGTGGCGACAATGAGCAGTTCTTC. It codes for CASSWYGGSGDNEQFF. Combining the CDR3 with reference TRBV11-2 and TRBJ2-1 gives the whole variable domain EAGVAQSPRYKIIEKRQSVAFWCNPISGHATLYWYQQILGQGPKLLIQFQNNGVVDDSQLPKDRFSAERLKGVDSTLKIQPAKLEDSAVYLCASSWYGGSGDNEQFFGPGTRLTVL.

The V and J genes are TRBV11-2 and TRBJ2-1; D gene unclear. Trimming took 6 bases from V and 3 from J, leaving 6 bases between them. Germline lookup yields CDR1 SGHAT and CDR2 FQNNGV. The CDR3 sequence is 12 residues long. The CDR3 protein is CASSPFYNEQFF. The CDR3 DNA sequence: TGTGCCAGCAGTCCTTTCTACAATGAGCAGTTCTTC. The full variable domain, its missing parts supplied by reference TRBV11-2 and TRBJ2-1, is EAGVAQSPRYKIIEKRQSVAFWCNPISGHATLYWYQQILGQGPKLLIQFQNNGVVDDSQLPKDRFSAERLKGVDSTLKIQPAKLEDSAVYLCASSPFYNEQFFGPGTRLTVL.

The genes are TRBV11-3 and TRBJ2-7; 11 nucleotides line up with TRBD2. Looked up from germline, CDR1 is SGHNT and CDR2 is YENEEA. CDR3 length: 15 amino acids. With V trimmed by 5 bases and J by 3 bases, 6 bases remained unmatched. Here the CDR3 DNA reads TGTGCCAGCAGCCTCGGGGGGACTAGCGGCTACGAGCAGTACTTC. This gives the protein CASSLGGTSGYEQYF.

The chain couples TRBV6-5 to TRBJ2-1; D not resolved. Trimming took off 6 bases at V and 6 bases at J, with 6 bases between the two ends. In germline, CDR1 is MNHEY, CDR2 SVGAGI. The CDR3 has 11 residues. The chain's CDR3 is CASREINEQFF. CDR3 coding DNA: TGTGCCAGCAGAGAAATCAATGAGCAGTTCTTC.

This sequence joins TRBV29-1 and TRBJ2-2, with TRBD2 matching 9 bases. This CDR3 has 15 residues. V shed 3 bases, J shed 1 base, and the junction held 3 bases outside the gene matches. The germline V gene encodes CDR1 SQVTM and CDR2 ANQGSEA. CDR3 protein: CSVDLSGGNTGELFF. DNA of the CDR3: TGCAGCGTTGATCTTAGCGGGGGGAACACCGGGGAGCTGTTTTTT.

This rearrangement joins TRBV5-1 to TRBJ2-1, with 9 bases aligning to TRBD1. This CDR3 is 16 amino acids long. Losses at the gene ends were 3 bases for V and 1 base for J; bases not matched to a gene: 5. Germline V CDR1 and CDR2: SGHRS, YFSETQ. CDR3 sequence reads: CASSSRGTGSYNEQFF. The CDR3 coding sequence is TGCGCCAGCAGCTCGCGCGGGACAGGGTCCTACAATGAGCAGTTCTTC. Variable domain in full (rest from reference TRBV5-1 and TRBJ2-1): KAGVTQTPRYLIKTRGQQVTLSCSPISGHRSVSWYQQTPGQGLQFLFEYFSETQRNKGNFPGRFSGRQFSNSRSEMNVSTLELGDSALYLCASSSRGTGSYNEQFFGPGTRLTVL.

There are a few counts of this clone. The chain recombines TRBV6-6 with TRBJ1-2, with D perhaps TRBD1 (6 bases). Germline-derived CDR1 and CDR2 are MNHNY and SVGAGI (reference sequence). The CDR3 is 13 amino acids. Deletions cut 3 bases from V and 8 bases from J, with 13 bases between. The CDR3 here is CASSYQTGEGYTF. In nucleotides, the CDR3 is TGTGCCAGCAGTTATCAGACAGGAGAAGGCTACACCTTC.

The V gene is TRBV6-5, the J gene TRBJ2-3; 10 nucleotides agree with TRBD1. The CDR3 extends over 15 amino acids. CDR1 MNHEY and CDR2 SVGAGI come from the germline V gene. J lost 3 bases, V lost 6 bases, and 6 bases had no gene match. The CDR3 nucleotides are TGTGCCAGCAGGATGACAGGGGGCGAGACAGATACGCAGTATTTT. Translated: CASRMTGGETDTQYF.

CDR3 sequence reads: CASSLVILPGFDTQYF. The CDR3 DNA follows: TGTGCCAGCAGCTTAGTGATACTACCGGGCTTTGATACGCAGTATTTT. The V call is TRBV11-1, the J call TRBJ2-3, with D hard to call. This CDR3 is built from 16 residues. CDR1 and CDR2 (germline): SGHAT, FQDESV (reference sequence). V lost 1 base, J lost 6 bases, and 17 bases lay in between.

The rearrangement links TRBV29-1 to TRBJ1-2; perhaps TRBD1 as D (6 bases). V lost 2 bases, J lost 4 bases, and 17 bases lay in between. Germline V lookup: CDR1 SQVTM, CDR2 ANQGSEA. The CDR3 is made up of 15 amino acids. The DNA for the CDR3 is TGCAGCGTTGAAAGTCCGGGGGGCGCGTTCTATGGCTACACCTTC. This sequence encodes CSVESPGGAFYGYTF. Filled out from reference TRBV29-1 and TRBJ1-2, the complete variable domain reads SAVISQKPSRDICQRGTSLTIQCQVDSQVTMMFWYRQQPGQSLTLIATANQGSEATYESGFVIDKFPISRPNLTFSTLTVSNMSPEDSSIYLCSVESPGGAFYGYTFGSGTRLTVV.

The rearrangement joins TRBV30 to TRBJ2-5; maybe TRBD2 (6 bases). With 5 bases removed from V and 0 bases from J, the gap between germline ends came to 10 bases. The CDR3 has 13 amino acids. Germline assignment: CDR1 GTSNPN and CDR2 SVGIG (reference sequence). This CDR3 reads CAWVEGNQETQYF. Written as DNA, the CDR3 is TGTGCCTGGGTGGAGGGGAACCAAGAGACCCAGTACTTC. Looking up the rest from reference TRBV30 and TRBJ2-5 gives the full variable domain: SQTIHQWPATLVQPVGSPLSLECTVEGTSNPNLYWYRQAAGRGLQLLFYSVGIGQISSEVPQNLSASRPQDRQFILSSKKLLLSDSGFYLCAWVEGNQETQYFGPGTRLLVL.

The rearrangement uses TRBV11-3 and TRBJ2-7; TRBD1 aligns across 7 bases. Germline CDR1 reads SGHNT; CDR2 reads YENEEA. CDR3 length: 15 amino acids. V lost 3 bases, J lost 0 bases, and 5 bases stayed unmatched. This CDR3 is CASSFRQGSSYEQYF. DNA of the CDR3: TGTGCCAGCAGCTTCAGACAGGGAAGCTCCTACGAGCAGTACTTC.